These 26 T cell receptor beta chains were all obtained from the same sample, sequenced in a study of T cell repertoires in cytomegalovirus infection. TCRdb analysed the reads with MiXCR anew, one entry per CDR3 protein. The sample shows 200,000 to 300,000 distinct CDR3 sequences, more than 9% of them seen only once. Input material: PBMCs. The origin of the receptors is a human donor in good health (CMV status not recorded). Some clones in this sample may be carry-over from other donors' samples.

This clonotype was observed a few times. The CDR3 nucleotides are TGCGCCAGCAGGGATCGGGACAGGGGGACCTACGAGCAGTACTTC. This sequence encodes CASRDRDRGTYEQYF. The gene calls are TRBV5-1 and TRBJ2-7; the match to TRBD1 covers 11 bases. The J segment lost 2 bases and the V segment lost 5 bases, leaving 6 bases of the junction unmatched. CDR3 length: 15 amino acids. Germline CDR1 and CDR2: SGHRS and YFSETQ.

In this sample, this clonotype turned up many times. CDR3 sequence: CASSLRLGLAGVNEQFF. The CDR3 region has the DNA TGTGCCAGCAGCTTGCGACTTGGACTAGCGGGAGTCAATGAGCAGTTCTTC. The V and J genes are TRBV7-2 and TRBJ2-1; 13 bases agree with TRBD2. V shed 3 bases and J 6 bases; nucleotides not matched to a gene: 8. Germline loops: CDR1 SGHTA, CDR2 FQGNSA. CDR3 length equals 17 residues. Full variable domain (remainder filled in from reference TRBV7-2 and TRBJ2-1): GAGVSQSPSNKVTEKGKDVELRCDPISGHTALYWYRQSLGQGLEFLIYFQGNSAPDKSGLPSDRFSAERTGGSVSTLTIQRTQQEDSAVYLCASSLRLGLAGVNEQFFGPGTRLTVL.

This clonotype was seen many times. The V gene is TRBV28, the J gene TRBJ2-7, with D perhaps given as TRBD1 or TRBD2 (5 bases each). The CDR3 is 14 residues long. Trimming removed 7 bases at V and 5 bases at J, with 18 bases between. CDR1 and CDR2 (germline): MDHEN, SYDVKM. The CDR3 region has the DNA TGTGCCAGCAAGGGGACCCCGGGATTCCACGAGCAGTACTTC. Translating gives CASKGTPGFHEQYF. Variable domain in full (rest from reference TRBV28 and TRBJ2-7): DVKVTQSSRYLVKRTGEKVFLECVQDMDHENMFWYRQDPGLGLRLIYFSYDVKMKEKGDIPEGYSVSREKKERFSLILESASTNQTSMYLCASKGTPGFHEQYFGPGTRLTVT.

This clonotype was counted at least ten times. The CDR3 region has the DNA TGTGCCAGCAGCTTAGCTAGAAGTGGAGAGACCCAGTACTTC. This gives the protein CASSLARSGETQYF. This rearrangement joins TRBV7-2 to TRBJ2-5; unclear D gene. Trimming removed 0 bases at V and 4 bases at J, with 9 bases between. The CDR3 has 14 residues. CDR1 SGHTA and CDR2 FQGNSA come from the germline V gene.

To note about this clonotype: This may stem from a read error, because a much larger clone lies one nucleotide away. The chain uses TRBV20-1 and TRBJ2-2, with 11 bases that match TRBD1. From germline, CDR1 is DFQATT and CDR2 SNEGSKA (reference sequence). V dropped 2 bases and J dropped 6; count of bases not matched to a gene: 5. CDR3 size: 15 residues. This CDR3 reads CSARSGQGAAGELFF. In DNA, the CDR3 is TGCAGTGCTAGATCCGGACAGGGGGCCGCCGGGGAGCTGTTTTTT.

This clonotype was recorded many times. This chain uses TRBV7-8 with TRBJ2-3, with D perhaps TRBD1 (6 bases). V lost 1 base and J lost 0, with 11 bases in between. The CDR3 has 16 amino acids. Germline V lookup: CDR1 SGHVS, CDR2 FQNEAQ. The CDR3 nucleotides are TGTGCCAGCAGCTTAGGAGCCGGGACAAGCACAGATACGCAGTATTTT. It translates to CASSLGAGTSTDTQYF.

This clonotype was counted between two and nine times. This rearrangement joins TRBV18 to TRBJ2-5; D may be TRBD2 (5 bases). The CDR3 extends over 14 amino acids. V lost 2 bases to trimming and J lost 2 bases, with 9 bases between them. Germline V lookup: CDR1 KGHSH, CDR2 LQKENI. The CDR3 sequence: CASSPRRSQETQYF. CDR3 sequence (DNA): TGTGCCAGCTCACCAAGGAGGTCTCAAGAGACCCAGTACTTC. Based on the CDR3 plus reference TRBV18 and TRBJ2-5, the full variable domain is NAGVMQNPRHLVRRRGQEARLRCSPMKGHSHVYWYRQLPEEGLKFMVYLQKENIIDESGMPKERFSAEFPKEGPSILRIQQVVRGDSAAYFCASSPRRSQETQYFGPGTRLLVL.

The sample holds many counts of this clonotype. J is TRBJ2-7 and V is TRBV7-8, with 7 nucleotides matching TRBD2. With 3 bases clipped from V and 6 bases from J, the junction kept 5 bases outside the gene matches. The CDR3 covers 13 residues. Germline V gene data show CDR1 as SGHVS and CDR2 as FQNEAQ. CDR3: CASSLGGRIEQYF. In nucleotides, the CDR3 is TGTGCCAGCAGCTTGGGAGGGAGGATCGAGCAGTACTTC.

This clonotype has a count of ten or more. CDR3 amino acids: CASSLSQGTYNEQFF. In DNA form, the CDR3 reads TGTGCCAGCAGCTTATCCCAGGGCACCTACAATGAGCAGTTCTTC. The chain is built from TRBV7-2 and TRBJ2-1, with a weak D call TRBD1 (5 bases). This CDR3 comprises 15 residues. Per the germline V gene, CDR1 is SGHTA and CDR2 is FQGNSA. Trimming left V 2 bases short and J 2 bases short, with 10 bases between.

The chain is built from TRBV2 and TRBJ1-6, with a tentative D call TRBD1 (6 bases). CDR1 SNHLY and CDR2 FYNNEI come from the germline V gene. V lost 9 bases and J 17 bases, leaving 14 bases between the germline ends. This CDR3 is built from 10 residues. CDR3 sequence (DNA): TGTGCCAGTCAGGATGGGACAATCCACTTT. Translation gives CASQDGTIHF. The complete variable domain, with remaining parts taken from reference TRBV2 and TRBJ1-6, reads EPEVTQTPSHQVTQMGQEVILRCVPISNHLYFYWYRQILGQKVEFLVSFYNNEISEKSEIFDDQFSVERPDGSNFTLKIRSTKLEDSAMYFCASQDGTIHFGNGTRLTVT.

The J gene is TRBJ2-7, the V gene TRBV4-2, with D uncertain. Trimming cost V 0 bases and J 3 bases, with 9 bases left between them. The length of the CDR3 is 14 residues. CDR1 is LGHNA, CDR2 YNFKEQ, per germline. CDR3 in DNA: TGTGCCAGCAGCCAAGAACCCGGCAGCTACGAGCAGTACTTC. It translates to CASSQEPGSYEQYF.

The chain is built from TRBV25-1 and TRBJ2-3; 9 positions match TRBD1. Germline V gives CDR1 MGHDK, CDR2 SYGVNS. The junction had 11 bases not matched to a gene; V was cut back by 7 bases and J by 3 bases. This CDR3 has 16 amino acids. Written as DNA, the CDR3 is TGTGCCAGCACAAGCCTACAGGGGGCCGGGACAGATACGCAGTATTTT. Translating it yields CASTSLQGAGTDTQYF. The full variable domain, its missing parts supplied by reference TRBV25-1 and TRBJ2-3, is EADIYQTPRYLVIGTGKKITLECSQTMGHDKMYWYQQDPGMELHLIHYSYGVNSTEKGDLSSESTVSRIRTEHFPLTLESARPSHTSQYLCASTSLQGAGTDTQYFGPGTRLTVL.

This clonotype has more than one count but fewer than ten. The chain recombines TRBV6-5 with TRBJ1-1; D possibly corresponds to TRBD1 (6 bases). Trimming stripped 4 bases from V and 5 bases from J, with 17 bases between. CDR3 length: 15 residues. Germline CDR1 MNHEY, CDR2 SVGAGI. Written as DNA, the CDR3 is TGTGCCAGCAGTTCACAGGGTCTGAGTGGTACTGAAGCTTTCTTT. Translated: CASSSQGLSGTEAFF.

This clonotype was found many times. V gene TRBV20-1 combines with J gene TRBJ2-7; 10 bases match TRBD2. The CDR3 sequence is 14 residues long. The trim removed 5 bases at V and 2 bases at J, leaving 6 bases unmatched. Germline CDR1 is DFQATT and CDR2 is SNEGSKA (reference sequence). CDR3: CSALRTSGPYEQYF. Here the CDR3 DNA reads TGCAGTGCTCTTAGGACTAGCGGTCCCTACGAGCAGTACTTC.

This clonotype was seen many times. V gene TRBV28 combines with J gene TRBJ1-4; D is uncertain. This CDR3 spans 14 amino acids. V dropped 8 bases and J dropped 8 bases, with 18 bases sitting between them. Germline V gene data show CDR1 as MDHEN and CDR2 as SYDVKM. CDR3 residues: CASYPRHGREKLFF. The CDR3 DNA sequence: TGTGCCAGCTATCCACGACACGGAAGGGAAAAACTGTTTTTT.

The genes are TRBV9 and TRBJ2-1, with D perhaps being TRBD1 or TRBD2 (5 bases each). The ends were cut back, 0 bases at V and 6 bases at J, with 13 bases in the middle. The CDR3 runs 15 residues. Germline CDR1 reads SGDLS; CDR2 reads YYNGEE. The CDR3 loop reads CASSVGASQGNEQFF. The CDR3 nucleotides read TGTGCCAGCAGCGTAGGAGCTAGCCAGGGCAATGAGCAGTTCTTC.

This clonotype was observed at least ten times. This rearrangement joins TRBV7-3 to TRBJ1-1; D is uncertain. V was cut by 2 bases and J by 7 bases, with 11 bases left in between. Germline V gene lookup returns CDR1 SGHTA and CDR2 FQGTGA. CDR3 length: 13 residues. CDR3 coding DNA: TGTGCCAGCAGCTTAGAAGGCGGCAGTGAAGCTTTCTTT. Translation gives CASSLEGGSEAFF.

In this sample, this clonotype turned up a few times. The J gene is TRBJ1-1, the V gene TRBV29-1; 7 bases line up with TRBD1. J lost 0 bases, V lost 7 bases, and 17 bases had no gene match. CDR3 length: 17 amino acids. Germline CDR1 SQVTM, CDR2 ANQGSEA. CDR3: CSARTWDSLPLNTEAFF. CDR3 bases: TGCAGCGCTAGAACTTGGGACAGCCTACCTCTGAACACTGAAGCTTTCTTT.

This chain connects TRBV27 to TRBJ1-1, with a tentative D call TRBD1 (5 bases). Germline CDR1 and CDR2: MNHEY and SMNVEV (reference sequence). V was trimmed by 3 bases and J by 7 bases, leaving 12 bases between them. The length of the CDR3 is 13 residues. The CDR3 here is CASSLGQGYEAFF. The CDR3 nucleotides are TGTGCCAGCAGTTTGGGTCAGGGATATGAAGCTTTCTTT.

Many counts were recorded for this clonotype. CDR3 residues: CASSSGSYSGNTIYF. CDR3 DNA sequence: TGTGCCAGCAGCTCGGGTAGCTACTCTGGAAACACCATATATTTT. This chain links TRBV7-2 with TRBJ1-3; D not certain. Germline CDR1 and CDR2: SGHTA and FQGNSA. The length of the CDR3 is 15 residues. V lost 4 bases and J 0 bases, leaving 10 bases between the germline ends.

Ten or more counts support this clonotype. DNA for the CDR3: TGTGCCAGCAGCTTGTATCGGGGGAACACCGGGGAGCTGTTTTTT. It specifies CASSLYRGNTGELFF. The chain is built from TRBV7-2 and TRBJ2-2, with D perhaps matching TRBD2 (5 bases). The CDR3 extends over 15 amino acids. Germline CDR1 is SGHTA and CDR2 is FQGNSA. Trimming took off 3 bases at V and 1 base at J, with 9 bases between the two ends.

DNA for the CDR3: TGTGCCAGCAGTTACTCAGCGGACGGTGACAATGAGCAGTTCTTC. Translation gives CASSYSADGDNEQFF. The chain is built from TRBV6-2 or TRBV6-3 and TRBJ2-1; a weak D match, TRBD2 (5 bases). This CDR3 spans 15 amino acids. The V and J ends lost 0 bases and 5 bases respectively, with 11 bases between them. Germline loops: CDR1 MNHEY, CDR2 SVGEGT.

This clonotype was recorded at least ten times. The genes are TRBV7-3 and TRBJ2-1; 7 bases match TRBD1. CDR3 size: 13 residues. The germline CDR1 and CDR2 sequences are SGHTA and FQGTGA. Trimming removed 5 bases from V and 9 bases from J; junction bases left unmatched: 7. The CDR3, as DNA: TGTGCCAGCAGCCCGACAGGGTCGTCTGAGCAGTTCTTC. Amino acids: CASSPTGSSEQFF. Filled out from reference TRBV7-3 and TRBJ2-1, the complete variable domain reads GAGVSQTPSNKVTEKGKYVELRCDPISGHTALYWYRQSLGQGPEFLIYFQGTGAADDSGLPNDRFFAVRPEGSVSTLKIQRTERGDSAVYLCASSPTGSSEQFFGPGTRLTVL.

This clonotype appeared many times. This chain uses TRBV12-3 or TRBV12-4 with TRBJ1-3, with D hard to call. V was pared by 5 bases and J by 0 bases, with 8 bases between. CDR3 length: 14 residues. The CDR3 spells CASSLGGSGNTIYF. CDR3 nucleotides: TGTGCCAGCAGTCTCGGCGGCTCTGGAAACACCATATATTTT.

This clonotype occurred a few times. This rearrangement joins TRBV10-3 to TRBJ1-5; D is possibly TRBD1 (5 bases). V was trimmed by 3 bases and J by 6 bases, leaving 21 bases between them. CDR1 is ENHRY, CDR2 SYGVKD, per germline. The CDR3 length is 17 residues. CDR3 sequence reads: CAISEGGGLGDGQPQHF. The CDR3 DNA reads as TGTGCCATCAGTGAAGGAGGAGGGTTAGGGGACGGTCAGCCCCAGCATTTT.

This clonotype was recorded at least ten times. The J gene is TRBJ2-3, the V gene TRBV20-1, with D perhaps TRBD2 (6 bases). V was cut by 3 bases and J by 0 bases, with 13 bases left in between. The germline CDR1 and CDR2 sequences are DFQATT and SNEGSKA (reference sequence). This CDR3 spans 15 amino acids. DNA of the CDR3: TGCAGTGCTAGTGTGGCTAGCGCTAGCACAGATACGCAGTATTTT. Its translation is CSASVASASTDTQYF.